These 9 T cell receptor beta chains came from one sample sequenced in a study of cytomegalovirus exposure and HLA in healthy donors. The primer mix had 60 Vbeta and 13 Jbeta primers. Sequencing used immunoSEQ multiplex PCR; TCRdb keeps in-frame clones, though not all of them. The repertoire holds about 150,000 clones, with around 80% as singletons. The source material was PBMCs. These receptors all stem from a man aged 40-50 years in good health and CMV-seropositive.

V and J are TRBV13 and TRBJ1-6, with D maybe TRBD1 (6 bases). Trimming shortened V by 4 bases and J by 9 bases, and 13 bases separated the two germline ends. This CDR3 contains 14 residues. Germline CDR1 PRHDT, CDR2 FYEKMQ (reference sequence). CDR3 in amino acids: CASSSQGRGSPLHF. CDR3 nucleotides: TGTGCCAGCAGCTCACAGGGTAGAGGTTCACCCCTCCACTTT. Supplemented by reference TRBV13 and TRBJ1-6, the full variable domain reads AAGVIQSPRHLIKEKRETATLKCYPIPRHDTVYWYQQGPGQDPQFLISFYEKMQSDKGSIPDRFSAQQFSDYHSELNMSSLELGDSALYFCASSSQGRGSPLHFGNGTRLTVT.

The chain has TRBV28 and TRBJ1-2, with a weak D call TRBD1 (6 bases). Germline-derived CDR1 and CDR2 are MDHEN and SYDVKM. The CDR3 covers 14 residues. V lost 4 bases to trimming and J lost 4 bases, with 13 bases between them. CDR3 sequence reads: CASSSDRLLYGYTF. In nucleotides, the CDR3 is TGTGCCAGCAGTTCTGACAGGCTTCTCTATGGCTACACCTTC.

V usage is TRBV11-2 and J usage is TRBJ2-5; 9 nucleotides align to TRBD1. V lost 2 bases, J lost 5 bases, and 9 bases stayed unmatched. The V gene's germline CDR1 is SGHAT and CDR2 FQNNGV. The CDR3 extends over 16 amino acids. In nucleotides, the CDR3 is TGTGCCAGCAGCTTACCGGCCGGGACAGGGTCGGAGACCCAGTACTTC. Amino acids: CASSLPAGTGSETQYF.

V is TRBV5-4 and J is TRBJ2-7, with D maybe TRBD2 (5 bases). The CDR3 has 16 residues. V was trimmed by 3 bases and J by 6 bases, leaving 22 bases between them. Germline CDR1 SGHNT, CDR2 YYREEE (reference sequence). The CDR3 bases are TGTGCCAGCAGCTCCCGGGGTAGCGCAAATACCGGCGAGCAGTACTTC. Translating it yields CASSSRGSANTGEQYF.

The chain is built from TRBV27 and TRBJ1-4; 9 nucleotides match TRBD1. V shed 1 base, J shed 5 bases, and the junction held 2 bases outside the gene matches. CDR3 length equals 15 residues. Germline values: CDR1 MNHEY, CDR2 SMNVEV (reference sequence). The CDR3 protein is CASSLLGQGNEKLFF. Written as DNA, the CDR3 is TGTGCCAGCAGTTTATTAGGACAGGGGAATGAAAAACTGTTTTTT.

Turning to this clone: Different DNA sequences within this sample yield the same CDR3. V and J are TRBV4-1 and TRBJ1-5; no clear D. Germline V gene sequence: CDR1 MGHRA, CDR2 YSYEKL. CDR3 length: 13 amino acids. Between the trimmed V and J ends, which lost 3 bases and 5 bases, there was a span of 8 bases. CDR3 in DNA: TGCGCCAGCAGCCAGGTCATAGATCAGCCCCAGCATTTT. The encoded protein is CASSQVIDQPQHF.

In its sample, this clone was seen once. The chain couples TRBV30 to TRBJ2-5, with 8 bases fitting TRBD1. The CDR3 runs 13 residues. The J segment lost 5 bases and the V segment lost 5 bases, leaving 7 bases of the junction unmatched. Germline V gene data show CDR1 as GTSNPN and CDR2 as SVGIG (reference sequence). The CDR3 loop is CAWGQGLAETQYF. CDR3 bases: TGTGCCTGGGGACAGGGCTTAGCGGAGACCCAGTACTTC.

The chain is built from TRBV5-1 and TRBJ1-2; 8 nucleotides agree with TRBD1. Germline CDR1 is SGHRS and CDR2 is YFSETQ. The CDR3 loop spans 14 amino acids. The ends lost 0 bases at V and 7 bases at J; junction bases unmatched: 5. The CDR3 loop reads CASSLGQGAGGYTF. CDR3 nucleotide sequence: TGCGCCAGCAGCTTGGGTCAGGGGGCTGGTGGCTACACCTTC.

This clone was observed a single time. The V gene is TRBV27, the J gene TRBJ2-2; D is perhaps TRBD1 (6 bases). Germline V CDR1 and CDR2: MNHEY, SMNVEV (reference sequence). The CDR3 runs 14 residues. V was trimmed by 5 bases and J by 6 bases, leaving 13 bases between them. For the CDR3, the DNA is TGTGCCAGCAGTCCGGACAGATTGGCCGGGGAGCTGTTTTTT. Translated: CASSPDRLAGELFF.